This TCR beta chain was sequenced for a study of Ad26.COV2.S vaccination and SARS-CoV-2 variants. The study, taken as a whole, reports: Post-vaccination spike-specific CD8+ and CD4+ T cell responses reportedly had substantial breadth. Spike-specific TCR breadth ran higher among vaccine recipients than placebo recipients.

Treatment noted: around 19 received Ad26.COV2.S at low or high dose, single or two shots; five or six received placebo; per-sample allocation not given. Day 63 after the first injection of vaccine or placebo was the sampling time. The CDR3 extends over 14 amino acids. Trimming cost V 6 bases and J 1 base, with 13 bases left between them. From germline, CDR1 is SGHRS and CDR2 YFSETQ. As concerns this clone: The antigen is undetermined.

Clones were sequenced by immunoSEQ multiplex PCR, and TCRdb holds only the in-frame ones, with some missing. Of about 350,000 clones listed, approximately 90% are singletons. V gene TRBV5-1 combines with J gene TRBJ1-1; weak D call: TRBD1 (5 bases). The source was peripheral blood, collected in a trial of Ad26.COV2.S vaccine versus placebo. The origin of this receptor is a person between 18 and 65 years old who received the Ad26.COV2.S COVID-19 vaccine or a placebo. The CDR3 loop reads CASNPAGSNTEAFF. Here the CDR3 DNA reads TGCGCCAGCAATCCGGCAGGGTCGAACACTGAAGCTTTCTTT.